This T cell receptor (beta chain) is drawn from a study of human T cells and chemical hapten exposure. Overall study context: Patch tests applied 0.01% DPC to the upper back, read at 6 days. Chiefly female patients presented with alopecia areata, totalis or universalis.

By its share, this clonotype is medium-sized. In the library, unique molecular identifiers were attached to individual cDNA molecules. Per the original methods: Per-sample TCR counts ranged from roughly 20,000 to 750,000, median roughly 96,000. TCRdb re-called the RACE reads with MiXCR, one entry per CDR3 protein. The V and J calls were determined by TCRdb, not by the authors. This sample has tens of thousands of distinct CDR3 sequences, with roughly 9.5% found just once. Noted time point: patch test 1, 2 weeks after DPC sensitization. The treatment here: therapeutic diphenylcyclopropenone sensitization with weekly scalp DPC. Unmatched junction bases numbered 8, after V lost 0 bases and J lost 4 bases. The CDR3 runs to 16 residues. Germline values: CDR1 DFQATT, CDR2 SNEGSKA (reference sequence).

The TCR originated in a woman aged 45 to 65 with alopecia areata. Some clones in this sample may be carry-over from other donors' samples. The gene calls are TRBV20-1 and TRBJ2-1; the match to TRBD2 covers 8 bases. This sample comprised whole blood, obtained in connection with sensitization to the hapten diphenylcyclopropenone (DPC). CDR3 region: CSARDIAGLTYNEQFF. The CDR3 nucleotides are TGCAGTGCTAGAGATATAGCGGGACTGACTTACAATGAGCAGTTCTTC.